Below, one T cell receptor beta chain is given with its context. This entry belongs to a study of blood T cell repertoires in COVID-19. Study background: Some COVID-19 samples were acute and others convalescent; all came from the United States, Italy and Spain. PBMCs, B-cell-depleted T cells, or T cells were the source of the cDNA or gDNA that made up the material.

As processed by the authors: Nucleated cell counts were estimated from reference gene primer amplification. Only in-frame clones appear in the TCRdb table, and some are missing; sequencing was by immunoSEQ multiplex PCR. Clone size and the V and J calls come from that table; the DNA yielded D and trimming. Here the sample spans roughly 200,000 clones, roughly 87% being singletons. Clinical histories supplied by participants themselves formed the basis of cohort assignment. The sequenced material came from PBMCs or T cells enriched from blood (not recorded which). The receptor's source is a man in his late teens or twenties with acute COVID-19.

The CDR3 coding sequence is TGTGCCAGCAGTTCCTCCGTAACGGGTGCATACGAGCAGTACTTC. Amino acids: CASSSSVTGAYEQYF. This chain links TRBV6-5 with TRBJ2-7; no clear D gene. The length of the CDR3 is 15 residues. V shed 4 bases and J shed 4 bases, with 17 bases lying between them. CDR1 is MNHEY and CDR2 is SVGAGI in the germline V gene.